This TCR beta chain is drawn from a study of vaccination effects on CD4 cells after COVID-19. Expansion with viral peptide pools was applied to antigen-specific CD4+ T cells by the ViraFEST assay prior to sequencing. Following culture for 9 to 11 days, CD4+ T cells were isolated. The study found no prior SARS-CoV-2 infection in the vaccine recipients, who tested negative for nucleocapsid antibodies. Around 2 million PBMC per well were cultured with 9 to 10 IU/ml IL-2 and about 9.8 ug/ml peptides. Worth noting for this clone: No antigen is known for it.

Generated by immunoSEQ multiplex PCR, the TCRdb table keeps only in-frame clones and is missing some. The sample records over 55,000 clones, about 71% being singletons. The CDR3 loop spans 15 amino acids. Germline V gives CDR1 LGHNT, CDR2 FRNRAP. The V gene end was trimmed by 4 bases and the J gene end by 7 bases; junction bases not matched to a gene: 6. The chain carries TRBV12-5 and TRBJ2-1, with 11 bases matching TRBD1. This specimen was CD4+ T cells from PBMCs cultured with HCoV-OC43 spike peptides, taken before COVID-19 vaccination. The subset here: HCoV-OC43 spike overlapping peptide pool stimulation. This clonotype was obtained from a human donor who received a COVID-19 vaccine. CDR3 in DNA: TGTGCTAGTGGTTCAGGACAGGGGGCGCAAAATGAGCAGTTCTTC. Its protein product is CASGSGQGAQNEQFF. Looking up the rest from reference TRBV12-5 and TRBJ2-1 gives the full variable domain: DARVTQTPRHKVTEMGQEVTMRCQPILGHNTVFWYRQTMMQGLELLAYFRNRAPLDDSGMPKDRFSAEMPDATLATLKIQPSEPRDSAVYFCASGSGQGAQNEQFFGPGTRLTVL.